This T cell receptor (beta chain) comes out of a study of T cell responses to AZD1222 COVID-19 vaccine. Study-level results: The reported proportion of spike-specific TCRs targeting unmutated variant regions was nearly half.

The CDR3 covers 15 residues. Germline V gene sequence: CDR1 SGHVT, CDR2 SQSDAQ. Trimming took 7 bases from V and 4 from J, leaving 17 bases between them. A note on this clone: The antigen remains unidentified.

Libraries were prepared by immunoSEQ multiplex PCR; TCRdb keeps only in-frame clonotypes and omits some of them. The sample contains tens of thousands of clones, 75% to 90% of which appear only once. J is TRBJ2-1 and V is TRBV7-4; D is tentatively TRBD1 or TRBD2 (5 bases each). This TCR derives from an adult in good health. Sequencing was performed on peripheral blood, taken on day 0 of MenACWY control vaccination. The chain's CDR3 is CASTLRGPIYNEQFF. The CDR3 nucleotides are TGTGCCAGCACCCTCCGGGGACCGATTTACAATGAGCAGTTCTTC.